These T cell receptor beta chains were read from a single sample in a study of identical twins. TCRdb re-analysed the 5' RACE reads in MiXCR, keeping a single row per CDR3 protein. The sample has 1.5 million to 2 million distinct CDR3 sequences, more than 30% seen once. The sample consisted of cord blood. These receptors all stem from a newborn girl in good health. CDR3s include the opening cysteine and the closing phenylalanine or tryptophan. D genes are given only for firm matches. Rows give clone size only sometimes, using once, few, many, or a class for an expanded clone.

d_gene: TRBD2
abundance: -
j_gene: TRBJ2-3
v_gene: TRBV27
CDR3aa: CASRRAGSSTDTQYF
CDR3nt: TGTGCCAGCAGACGAGCGGGATCTAGCACAGATACGCAGTATTTT

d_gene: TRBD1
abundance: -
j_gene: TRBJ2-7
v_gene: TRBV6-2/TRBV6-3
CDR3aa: CASSYGGQGKYF
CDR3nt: TGTGCCAGCAGTTACGGCGGACAGGGGAAGTACTTC

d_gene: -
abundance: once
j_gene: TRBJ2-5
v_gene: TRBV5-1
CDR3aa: CASSGGRPQGTQYF
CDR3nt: TGCGCCAGCAGCGGAGGACGGCCCCAAGGGACCCAGTACTTC

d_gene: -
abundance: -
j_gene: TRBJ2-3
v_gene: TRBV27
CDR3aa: CASSARKVRTDTQYF
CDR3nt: TGTGCCAGCAGCGCCAGAAAGGTTCGGACAGATACACAGTATTTT

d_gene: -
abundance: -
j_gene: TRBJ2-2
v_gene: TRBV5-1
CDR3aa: CASSPSGGTGELFF
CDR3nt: TGCGCCAGCAGCCCATCAGGAGGCACCGGGGAGCTGTTTTTT

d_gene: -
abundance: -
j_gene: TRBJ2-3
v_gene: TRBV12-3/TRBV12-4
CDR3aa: CASRPKSFADTQYF
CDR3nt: TGTGCCAGCAGGCCCAAGTCGTTCGCAGATACGCAGTATTTT

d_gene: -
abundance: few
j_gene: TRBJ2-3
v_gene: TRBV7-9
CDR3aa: CASNLASDTQYF
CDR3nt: TGTGCCAGCAACTTAGCCTCAGATACGCAGTATTTT

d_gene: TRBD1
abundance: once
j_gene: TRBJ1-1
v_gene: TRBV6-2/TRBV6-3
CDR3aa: CASSYSLFPTGPNTEAFF
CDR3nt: TGTGCCAGCAGTTACAGCTTATTTCCGACAGGGCCGAACACTGAAGCTTTCTTT

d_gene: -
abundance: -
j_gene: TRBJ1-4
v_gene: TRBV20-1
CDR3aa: CSSMYLGSHGEKPFF
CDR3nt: TGCAGTTCTATGTACCTTGGCTCCCACGGGGAAAAACCGTTTTTT

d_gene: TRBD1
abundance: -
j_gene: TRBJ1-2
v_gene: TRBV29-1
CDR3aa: CSVEGGTVYGYTF
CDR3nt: TGCAGCGTTGAGGGGGGGACAGTCTATGGCTACACCTTC

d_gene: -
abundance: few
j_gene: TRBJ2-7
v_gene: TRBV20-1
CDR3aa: CSARDPRRGAYEQYF
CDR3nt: TGCAGTGCTAGAGATCCTCGCAGGGGGGCCTACGAGCAGTACTTC

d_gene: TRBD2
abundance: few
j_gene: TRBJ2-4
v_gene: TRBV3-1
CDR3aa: CASSALAGDLSAKNIQYF
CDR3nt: TGTGCCAGCAGCGCCCTAGCGGGAGATCTGAGCGCCAAAAACATTCAGTACTTC

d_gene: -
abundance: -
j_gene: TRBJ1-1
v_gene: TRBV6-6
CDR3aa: CASLPAGGAAEAFF
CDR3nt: TGTGCCAGCCTACCCGCGGGGGGGGCTGCTGAAGCTTTCTTT

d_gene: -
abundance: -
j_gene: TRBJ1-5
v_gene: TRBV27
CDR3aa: CASSFRNSNQPQHF
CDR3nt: TGTGCCAGCAGTTTTCGGAATAGCAATCAGCCCCAGCATTTT

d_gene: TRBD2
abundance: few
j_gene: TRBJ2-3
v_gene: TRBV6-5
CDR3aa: CASSRAGGPDRDTQYF
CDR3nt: TGTGCCAGCTCGAGAGCGGGAGGCCCCGACAGGGATACGCAGTATTTT

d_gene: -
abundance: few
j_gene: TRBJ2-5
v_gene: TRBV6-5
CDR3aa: CASGTRRGETQYF
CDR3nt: TGTGCCAGCGGGACCCGACGCGGAGAGACCCAGTACTTC

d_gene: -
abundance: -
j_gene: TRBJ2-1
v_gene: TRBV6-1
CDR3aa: CASPLRFFLSYNEQFF
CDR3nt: TGTGCCAGCCCCCTTCGATTTTTTCTCTCCTACAATGAGCAGTTCTTC

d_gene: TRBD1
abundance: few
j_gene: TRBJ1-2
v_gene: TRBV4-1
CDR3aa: CASSQARQGSYGYTF
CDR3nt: TGCGCCAGCAGCCAGGCTCGACAGGGTTCCTATGGCTACACCTTC

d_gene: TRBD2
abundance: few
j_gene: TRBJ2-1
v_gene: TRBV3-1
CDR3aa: CASSPPLWKREYLNEQFF
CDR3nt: TGTGCCAGCAGCCCCCCCCTTTGGAAGCGGGAGTATCTAAATGAGCAGTTCTTC

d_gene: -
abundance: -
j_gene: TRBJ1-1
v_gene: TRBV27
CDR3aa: CASSPDPTMTWLNTEAFF
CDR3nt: TGTGCCAGCAGTCCCGACCCCACGATGACCTGGCTGAACACTGAAGCTTTCTTT

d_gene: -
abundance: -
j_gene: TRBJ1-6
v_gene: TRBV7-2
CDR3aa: CASSEKQDRFNSPLHF
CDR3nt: TGTGCCAGCAGCGAAAAACAGGACAGATTTAATTCACCCCTCCACTTT

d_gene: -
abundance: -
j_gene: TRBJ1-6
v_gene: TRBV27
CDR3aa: CASRGRAGSPLHF
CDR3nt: TGTGCCAGCAGGGGCAGGGCGGGATCACCCCTCCACTTT

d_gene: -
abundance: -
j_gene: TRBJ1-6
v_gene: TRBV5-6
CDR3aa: CASSIRARVPPLHF
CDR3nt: TGTGCCAGCAGCATTAGGGCGCGTGTTCCACCCCTCCACTTT

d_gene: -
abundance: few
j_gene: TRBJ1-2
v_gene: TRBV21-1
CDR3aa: CASSPPDRGYYGYTF
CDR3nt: TGTGCCAGCAGCCCCCCGGACAGGGGATACTATGGCTACACCTTC

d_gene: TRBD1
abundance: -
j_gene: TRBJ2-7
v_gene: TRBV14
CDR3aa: CASSQWTGKLYEQYF
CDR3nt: TGTGCCAGCAGCCAATGGACAGGGAAACTCTACGAGCAGTACTTC

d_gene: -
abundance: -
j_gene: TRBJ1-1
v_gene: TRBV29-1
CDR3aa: CSVQGGRYPNTEAFF
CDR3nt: TGCAGCGTGCAGGGTGGCAGATACCCAAACACTGAAGCTTTCTTT

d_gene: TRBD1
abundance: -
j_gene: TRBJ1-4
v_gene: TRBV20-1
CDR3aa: CSASPGGTALEKLFF
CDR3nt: TGCAGTGCTAGTCCGGGGGGGACAGCTTTGGAAAAACTGTTTTTT

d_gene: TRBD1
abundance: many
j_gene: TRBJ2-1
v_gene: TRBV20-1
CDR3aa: CSARADRGRNEQFF
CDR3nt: TGCAGTGCTAGAGCAGACAGGGGGCGAAATGAGCAGTTCTTC

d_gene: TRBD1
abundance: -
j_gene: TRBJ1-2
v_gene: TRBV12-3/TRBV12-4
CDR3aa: CASSSTFPGQVYGYTF
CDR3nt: TGTGCCAGCAGTTCTACTTTTCCGGGACAGGTCTATGGCTACACCTTC

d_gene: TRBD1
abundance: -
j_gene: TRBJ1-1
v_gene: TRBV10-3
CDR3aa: CAISDHRGPDTEAFF
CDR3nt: TGTGCCATCAGTGACCACAGGGGCCCGGACACTGAAGCTTTCTTT

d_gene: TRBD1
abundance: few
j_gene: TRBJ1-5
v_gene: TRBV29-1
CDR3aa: CSVEVGQGQPQHF
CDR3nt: TGCAGCGTTGAAGTAGGACAGGGCCAGCCCCAGCATTTT

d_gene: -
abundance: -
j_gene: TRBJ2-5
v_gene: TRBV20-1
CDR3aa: CSASWDTETQYF
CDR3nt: TGCAGTGCTAGTTGGGACACAGAGACCCAGTACTTC

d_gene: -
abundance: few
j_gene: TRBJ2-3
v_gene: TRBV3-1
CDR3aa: CASSQPPPDTQYF
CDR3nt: TGTGCCAGCAGCCAGCCCCCTCCAGATACGCAGTATTTT

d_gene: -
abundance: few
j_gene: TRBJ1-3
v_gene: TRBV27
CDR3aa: CASSLAGSHGNTIYF
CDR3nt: TGTGCCAGCAGTTTGGCAGGCTCTCATGGAAACACCATATATTTT

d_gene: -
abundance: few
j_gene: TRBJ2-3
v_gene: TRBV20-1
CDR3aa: CSPWGDTQYF
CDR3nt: TGCAGTCCGTGGGGGGATACGCAGTATTTT

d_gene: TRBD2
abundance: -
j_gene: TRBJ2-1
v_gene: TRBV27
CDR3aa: CASSFSGSQADEQFF
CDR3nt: TGTGCCAGCAGTTTTAGCGGGAGCCAAGCGGATGAGCAGTTCTTC

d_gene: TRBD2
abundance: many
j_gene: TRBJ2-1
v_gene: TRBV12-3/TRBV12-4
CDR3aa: CASSPLGLAAYNEQFF
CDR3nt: TGTGCCAGCAGTCCCCTCGGACTAGCCGCCTACAATGAGCAGTTCTTC

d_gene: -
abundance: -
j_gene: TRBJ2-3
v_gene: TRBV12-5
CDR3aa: CASGLVLGLSGRDTQYF
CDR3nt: TGTGCTAGTGGTTTGGTACTTGGACTCTCCGGCCGAGATACGCAGTATTTT

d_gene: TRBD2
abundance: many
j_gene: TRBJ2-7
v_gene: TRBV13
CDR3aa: CASSTGTSGYEQYF
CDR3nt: TGTGCCAGCAGCACAGGGACTAGCGGCTACGAGCAGTACTTC

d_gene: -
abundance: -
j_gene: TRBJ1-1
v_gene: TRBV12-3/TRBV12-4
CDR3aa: CASSTSGQWNTEAFF
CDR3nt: TGTGCCAGCAGTACCTCAGGACAGTGGAACACTGAAGCTTTCTTT

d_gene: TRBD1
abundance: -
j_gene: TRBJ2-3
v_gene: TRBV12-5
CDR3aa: CASAPGQGNTDTQYF
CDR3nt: TGTGCTAGTGCCCCGGGACAGGGAAACACAGATACGCAGTATTTT

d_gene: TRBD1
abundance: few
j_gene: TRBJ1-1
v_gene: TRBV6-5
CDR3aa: CASSYRGPDTEAFF
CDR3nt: TGTGCCAGCAGCTACAGGGGGCCGGACACTGAAGCTTTCTTT

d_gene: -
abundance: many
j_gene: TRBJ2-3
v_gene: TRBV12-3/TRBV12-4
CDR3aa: CASSLALAHTDTQYF
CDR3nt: TGTGCCAGCAGTTTAGCCCTAGCCCACACAGATACGCAGTATTTT

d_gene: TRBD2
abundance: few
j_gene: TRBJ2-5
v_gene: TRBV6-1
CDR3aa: CVSTSGGPHGRETQYF
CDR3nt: TGTGTCTCAACTAGCGGGGGGCCTCATGGAAGGGAGACCCAGTACTTC

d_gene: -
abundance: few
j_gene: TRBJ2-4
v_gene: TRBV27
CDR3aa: CASSFLGHKNIQYF
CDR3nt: TGTGCCAGCAGTTTTTTGGGACACAAAAACATTCAGTACTTC

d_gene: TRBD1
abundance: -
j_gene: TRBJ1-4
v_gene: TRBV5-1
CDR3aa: CASSLVDRDQEKLFF
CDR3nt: TGCGCCAGCAGCTTGGTAGACAGGGACCAGGAAAAACTGTTTTTT

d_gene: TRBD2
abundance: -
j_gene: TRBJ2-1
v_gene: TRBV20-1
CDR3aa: CSAQPGLSSYNEQFF
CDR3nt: TGCAGTGCCCAACCGGGACTAAGCTCCTACAATGAGCAGTTCTTC

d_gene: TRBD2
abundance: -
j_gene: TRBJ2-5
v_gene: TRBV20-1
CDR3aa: CSASRLALGDETQYF
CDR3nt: TGCAGTGCCTCACGACTAGCACTGGGGGATGAGACCCAGTACTTC

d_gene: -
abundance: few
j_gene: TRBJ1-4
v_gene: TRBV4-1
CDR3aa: CASSPLEQGGEKLFF
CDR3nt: TGCGCCAGCAGCCCTTTGGAACAGGGAGGAGAAAAACTGTTTTTT

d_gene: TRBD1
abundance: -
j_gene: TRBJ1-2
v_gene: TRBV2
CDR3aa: CASRRTGLCGYTF
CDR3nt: TGTGCCAGCAGACGGACAGGTCTTTGTGGCTACACCTTC

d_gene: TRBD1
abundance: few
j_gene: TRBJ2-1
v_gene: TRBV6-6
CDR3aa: CASSYSSPGQGVHEQFF
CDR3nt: TGTGCCAGCAGTTACTCGAGTCCGGGACAGGGGGTGCATGAGCAGTTCTTC

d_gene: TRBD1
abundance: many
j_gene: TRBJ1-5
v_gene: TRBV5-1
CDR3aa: CASSLGQGTNQPQHF
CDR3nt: TGCGCCAGCAGCTTGGGACAGGGTACCAATCAGCCCCAGCATTTT

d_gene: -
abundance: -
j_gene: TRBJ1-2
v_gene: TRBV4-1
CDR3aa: CASSQPVRQPREGYTF
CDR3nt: TGCGCCAGCAGCCAACCCGTACGACAGCCCCGGGAGGGCTACACCTTC

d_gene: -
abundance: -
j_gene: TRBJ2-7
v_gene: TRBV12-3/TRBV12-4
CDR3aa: CASSPGISNEQYF
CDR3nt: TGTGCCAGCAGTCCCGGGATTAGCAACGAGCAGTACTTC

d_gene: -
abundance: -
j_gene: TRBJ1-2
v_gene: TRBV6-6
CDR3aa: CASSYSWGNHGYTF
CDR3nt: TGTGCCAGCAGTTACTCCTGGGGCAACCATGGCTACACCTTC

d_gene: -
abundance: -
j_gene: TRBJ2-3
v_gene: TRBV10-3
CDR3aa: CAISESAYSTDTQYF
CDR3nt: TGTGCCATCAGTGAGTCGGCGTATAGCACAGATACGCAGTATTTT

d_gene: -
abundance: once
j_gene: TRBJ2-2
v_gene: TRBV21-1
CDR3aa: CASAYVGQVGELFF
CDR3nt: TGTGCCAGCGCGTACGTTGGACAGGTCGGGGAGCTGTTTTTT

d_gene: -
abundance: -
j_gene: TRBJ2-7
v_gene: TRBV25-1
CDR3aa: CASSEYEGFGYEQYF
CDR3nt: TGTGCCAGCAGTGAATATGAGGGGTTCGGGTACGAGCAGTACTTC